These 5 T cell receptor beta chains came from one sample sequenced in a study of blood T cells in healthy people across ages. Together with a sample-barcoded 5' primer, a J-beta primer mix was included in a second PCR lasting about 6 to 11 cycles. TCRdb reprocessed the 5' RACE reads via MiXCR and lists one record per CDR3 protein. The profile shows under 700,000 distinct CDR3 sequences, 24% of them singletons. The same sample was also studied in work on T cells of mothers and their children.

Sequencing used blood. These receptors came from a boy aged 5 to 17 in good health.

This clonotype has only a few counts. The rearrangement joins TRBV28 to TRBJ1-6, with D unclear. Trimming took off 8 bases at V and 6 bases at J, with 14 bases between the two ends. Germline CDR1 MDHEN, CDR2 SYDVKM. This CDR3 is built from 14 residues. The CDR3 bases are TGTGCCAGCTTATCGGGGTGGGTTAATTCACCCCTCCACTTT. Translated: CASLSGWVNSPLHF. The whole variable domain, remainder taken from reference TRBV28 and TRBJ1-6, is DVKVTQSSRYLVKRTGEKVFLECVQDMDHENMFWYRQDPGLGLRLIYFSYDVKMKEKGDIPEGYSVSREKKERFSLILESASTNQTSMYLCASLSGWVNSPLHFGNGTRLTVT.

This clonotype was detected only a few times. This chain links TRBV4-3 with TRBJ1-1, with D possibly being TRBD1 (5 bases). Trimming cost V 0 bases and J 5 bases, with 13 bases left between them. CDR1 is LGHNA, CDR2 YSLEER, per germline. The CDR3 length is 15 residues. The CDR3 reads CASSQDPGGGTEAFF. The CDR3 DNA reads TGCGCCAGCAGCCAAGATCCCGGGGGAGGGACTGAAGCTTTCTTT.

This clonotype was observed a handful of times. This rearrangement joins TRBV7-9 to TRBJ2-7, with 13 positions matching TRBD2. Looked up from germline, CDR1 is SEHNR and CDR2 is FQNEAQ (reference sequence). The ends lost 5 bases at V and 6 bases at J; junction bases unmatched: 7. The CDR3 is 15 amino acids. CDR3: CASSPRLAGGPEQYF. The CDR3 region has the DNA TGTGCCAGCAGCCCCCGACTAGCGGGAGGACCCGAGCAGTACTTC.

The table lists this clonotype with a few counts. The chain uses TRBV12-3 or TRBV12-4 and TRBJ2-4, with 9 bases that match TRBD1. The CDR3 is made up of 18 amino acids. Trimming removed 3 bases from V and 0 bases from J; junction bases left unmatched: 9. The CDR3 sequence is CASSFRDRDLLAKNIQYF. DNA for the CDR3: TGTGCCAGCAGTTTTCGGGACAGGGACCTCTTAGCCAAAAACATTCAGTACTTC.

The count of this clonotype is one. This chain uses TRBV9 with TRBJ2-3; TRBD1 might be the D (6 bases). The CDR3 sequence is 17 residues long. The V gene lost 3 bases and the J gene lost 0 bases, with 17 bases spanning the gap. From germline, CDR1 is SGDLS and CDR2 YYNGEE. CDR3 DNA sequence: TGTGCCAGCAGCGCCCGCAGGGGATTTACCAGCACAGATACGCAGTATTTT. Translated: CASSARRGFTSTDTQYF. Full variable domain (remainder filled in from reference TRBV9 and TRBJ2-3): DSGVTQTPKHLITATGQRVTLRCSPRSGDLSVYWYQQSLDQGLQFLIQYYNGEERAKGNILERFSAQQFPDLHSELNLSSLELGDSALYFCASSARRGFTSTDTQYFGPGTRLTVL.